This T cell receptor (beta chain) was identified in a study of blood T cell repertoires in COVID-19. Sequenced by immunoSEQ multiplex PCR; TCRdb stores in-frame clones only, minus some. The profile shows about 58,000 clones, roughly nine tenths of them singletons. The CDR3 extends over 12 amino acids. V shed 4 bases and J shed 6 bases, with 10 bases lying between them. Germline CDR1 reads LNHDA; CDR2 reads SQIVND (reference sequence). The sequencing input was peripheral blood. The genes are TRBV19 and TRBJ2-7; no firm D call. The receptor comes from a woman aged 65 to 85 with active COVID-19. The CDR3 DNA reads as TGTGCCAGTAGTACGCCCGTCGGCGAGCAGTACTTC. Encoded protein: CASSTPVGEQYF.